These 5 T cell receptor beta chains came from one sample sequenced in a study of chemoradiotherapy in HPV16-positive cancers. Clones were read by immunoSEQ multiplex PCR, and TCRdb kept only the in-frame ones, dropping some. The profile shows about 16,000 clones, 60% to 80% of them singletons. Sequenced material: tumor tissue, taken from a patient who underwent chemoradiotherapy. Receptors were obtained from a human donor with HPV-associated anogenital cancer.

This rearrangement joins TRBV5-1 to TRBJ2-5; a weak D match, TRBD2 (5 bases). Germline assignment: CDR1 SGHRS and CDR2 YFSETQ. This CDR3 has 15 residues. The V end lost 0 bases, the J end lost 5 bases, and 14 bases lay between the germline ends. The CDR3 reads CASSLGPQSGETQYF. In DNA form, the CDR3 reads TGCGCCAGCAGCTTGGGCCCACAGAGCGGTGAGACCCAGTACTTC. Full variable domain (outside the CDR3, taken from reference TRBV5-1 and TRBJ2-5): KAGVTQTPRYLIKTRGQQVTLSCSPISGHRSVSWYQQTPGQGLQFLFEYFSETQRNKGNFPGRFSGRQFSNSRSEMNVSTLELGDSALYLCASSLGPQSGETQYFGPGTRLLVL.

J is TRBJ2-7 and V is TRBV7-9; D remains unclear. V was shortened by 3 bases and J by 2 bases, with 5 bases between the two germline ends. This CDR3 contains 12 residues. Germline V gene sequence: CDR1 SEHNR, CDR2 FQNEAQ (reference sequence). CDR3 amino acids: CASSFGAYEQYF. CDR3 coding DNA: TGTGCCAGCAGCTTTGGGGCCTACGAGCAGTACTTC.

The chain couples TRBV9 to TRBJ2-1; TRBD2 matches at 9 bases. The CDR3 is 15 amino acids. V gave up 0 bases and J gave up 6 bases; unmatched junction bases: 4. CDR1 is SGDLS, CDR2 YYNGEE, per germline. For the CDR3, the DNA is TGTGCCAGCAGCGTAGAAGCGGGGGGTCTCAATGAGCAGTTCTTC. As protein: CASSVEAGGLNEQFF.

V is TRBV2 and J is TRBJ2-2; 9 bases align to TRBD2. The CDR3 spans 17 residues. With V trimmed by 1 base and J by 3 bases, 6 bases remained unmatched. Per germline, CDR1 SNHLY and CDR2 FYNNEI. The CDR3: CASSEGGGAGYTGELFF. The CDR3 DNA reads as TGTGCCAGCAGTGAAGGCGGGGGGGCCGGTTACACCGGGGAGCTGTTTTTT.

This rearrangement joins TRBV19 to TRBJ1-4, with 7 nucleotides matching TRBD1. J gave up 0 bases and V 0 bases, and 1 base lay outside the gene matches. The germline V gene encodes CDR1 LNHDA and CDR2 SQIVND (reference sequence). The CDR3 extends over 16 amino acids. The CDR3 sequence: CASSIDQGATNEKLFF. CDR3 coding DNA: TGTGCCAGTAGTATAGATCAGGGGGCAACTAATGAAAAACTGTTTTTT.